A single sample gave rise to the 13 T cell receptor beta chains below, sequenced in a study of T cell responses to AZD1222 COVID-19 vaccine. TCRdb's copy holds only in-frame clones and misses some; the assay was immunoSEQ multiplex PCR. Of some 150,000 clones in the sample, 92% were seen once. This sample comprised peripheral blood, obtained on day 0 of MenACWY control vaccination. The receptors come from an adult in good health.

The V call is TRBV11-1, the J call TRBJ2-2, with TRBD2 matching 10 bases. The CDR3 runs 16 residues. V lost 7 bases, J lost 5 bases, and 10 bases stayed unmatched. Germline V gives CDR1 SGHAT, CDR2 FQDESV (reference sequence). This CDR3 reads CASNPNRAGGTGELFF. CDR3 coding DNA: TGTGCCAGCAACCCGAATAGAGCGGGAGGGACCGGGGAGCTGTTTTTT.

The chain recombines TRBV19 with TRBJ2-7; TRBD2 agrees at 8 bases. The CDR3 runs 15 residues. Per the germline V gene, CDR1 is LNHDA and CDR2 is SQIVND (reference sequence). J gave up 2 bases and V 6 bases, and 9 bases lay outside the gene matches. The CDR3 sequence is CASSPGGGSTYEQYF. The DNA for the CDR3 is TGTGCCAGTAGCCCCGGGGGGGGCTCAACCTACGAGCAGTACTTC.

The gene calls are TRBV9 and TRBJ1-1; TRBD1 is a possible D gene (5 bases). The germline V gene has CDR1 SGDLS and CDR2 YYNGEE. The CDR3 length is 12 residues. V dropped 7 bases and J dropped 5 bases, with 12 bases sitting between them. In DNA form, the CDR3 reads TGTGCCAGCGGCCCGGGGCAGACTGAAGCTTTCTTT. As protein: CASGPGQTEAFF.

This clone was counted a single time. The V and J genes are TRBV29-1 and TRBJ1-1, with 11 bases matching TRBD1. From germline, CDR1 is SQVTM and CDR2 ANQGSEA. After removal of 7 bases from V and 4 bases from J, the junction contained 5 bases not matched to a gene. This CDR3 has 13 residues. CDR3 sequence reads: CSASGQGVTEAFF. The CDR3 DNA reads TGCAGCGCCTCGGGACAGGGGGTCACTGAAGCTTTCTTT.

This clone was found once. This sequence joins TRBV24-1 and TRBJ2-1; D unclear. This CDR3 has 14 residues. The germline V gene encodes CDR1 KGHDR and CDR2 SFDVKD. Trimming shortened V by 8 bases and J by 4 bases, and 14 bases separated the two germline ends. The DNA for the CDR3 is TGTGCCACCAAAGGCAAGGAGCCTTACAATGAGCAGTTCTTC. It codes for CATKGKEPYNEQFF.

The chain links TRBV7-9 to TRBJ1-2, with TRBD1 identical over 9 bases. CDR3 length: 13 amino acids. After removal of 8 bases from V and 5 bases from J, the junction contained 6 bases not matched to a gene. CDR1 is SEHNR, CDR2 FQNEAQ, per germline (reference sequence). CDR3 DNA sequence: TGTGCCAGCCGCCTGGGGACAGGGTATGGCTACACCTTC. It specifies CASRLGTGYGYTF.

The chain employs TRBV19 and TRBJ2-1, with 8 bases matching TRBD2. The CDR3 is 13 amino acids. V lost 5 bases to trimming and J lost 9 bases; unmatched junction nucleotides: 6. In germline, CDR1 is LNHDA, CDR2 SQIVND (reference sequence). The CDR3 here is CASSRGGPAEQFF. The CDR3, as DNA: TGTGCCAGTAGTCGGGGGGGCCCTGCTGAGCAGTTCTTC.

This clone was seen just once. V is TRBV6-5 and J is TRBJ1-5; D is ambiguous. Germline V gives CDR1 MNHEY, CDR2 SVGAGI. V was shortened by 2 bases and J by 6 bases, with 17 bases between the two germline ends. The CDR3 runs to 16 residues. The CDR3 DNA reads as TGTGCCAGCAGTTACAGGGCTCCTTCAGCCAGTCAGCCCCAGCATTTT. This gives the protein CASSYRAPSASQPQHF.

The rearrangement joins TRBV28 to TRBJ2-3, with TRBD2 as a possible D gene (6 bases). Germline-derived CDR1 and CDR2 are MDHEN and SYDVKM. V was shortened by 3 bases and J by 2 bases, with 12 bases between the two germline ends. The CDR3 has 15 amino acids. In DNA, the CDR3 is TGTGCCAGCAGTTTTGGGCGGGACCTCACAGATACGCAGTATTTT. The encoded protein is CASSFGRDLTDTQYF.

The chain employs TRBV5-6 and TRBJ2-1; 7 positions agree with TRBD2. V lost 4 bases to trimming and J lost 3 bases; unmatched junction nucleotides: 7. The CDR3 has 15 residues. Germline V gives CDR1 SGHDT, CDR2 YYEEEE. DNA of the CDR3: TGTGCCAGCAGCCTTAGCGGGTTGGGCTACAATGAGCAGTTCTTC. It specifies CASSLSGLGYNEQFF.

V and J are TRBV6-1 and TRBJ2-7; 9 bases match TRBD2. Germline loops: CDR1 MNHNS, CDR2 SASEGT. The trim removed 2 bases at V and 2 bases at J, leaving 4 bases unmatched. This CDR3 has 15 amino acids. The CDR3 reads CASSEQTSGAYEQYF. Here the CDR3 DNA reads TGTGCCAGCAGTGAACAGACTAGCGGCGCCTACGAGCAGTACTTC.

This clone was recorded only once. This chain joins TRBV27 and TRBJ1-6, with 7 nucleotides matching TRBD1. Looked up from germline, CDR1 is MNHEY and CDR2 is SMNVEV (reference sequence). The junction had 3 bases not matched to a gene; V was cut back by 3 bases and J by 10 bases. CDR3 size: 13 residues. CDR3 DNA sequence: TGTGCCAGCAGTTTGAGGGGGCGCTCACCCCTCCACTTT. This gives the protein CASSLRGRSPLHF.

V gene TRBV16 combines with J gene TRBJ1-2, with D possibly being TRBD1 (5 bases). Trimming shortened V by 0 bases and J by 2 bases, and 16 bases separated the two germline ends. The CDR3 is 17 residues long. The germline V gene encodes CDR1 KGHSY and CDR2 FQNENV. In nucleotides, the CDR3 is TGTGCCAGCAGCCAATCGGTTGTCTCGGGACGGAACTATGGCTACACCTTC. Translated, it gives CASSQSVVSGRNYGYTF.